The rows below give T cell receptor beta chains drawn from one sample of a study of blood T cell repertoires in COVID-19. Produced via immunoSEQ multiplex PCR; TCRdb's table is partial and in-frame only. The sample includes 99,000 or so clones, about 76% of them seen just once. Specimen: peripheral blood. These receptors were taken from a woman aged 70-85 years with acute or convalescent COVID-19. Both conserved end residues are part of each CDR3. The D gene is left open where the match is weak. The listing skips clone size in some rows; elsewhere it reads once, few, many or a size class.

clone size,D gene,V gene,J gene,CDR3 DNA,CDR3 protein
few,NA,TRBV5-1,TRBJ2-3,TGCGCCAGCAGCTTGGCGAGGGCTAGCACAGATACGCAGTATTTT,CASSLARASTDTQYF
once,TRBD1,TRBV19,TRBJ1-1,TGTGCCAGTAAAGAGACAGGGTGGAACACTGAAGCTTTCTTT,CASKETGWNTEAFF
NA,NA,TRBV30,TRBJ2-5,TGTGCCTGGAGAGCGCCCGGAGTAGAGACCCAGTACTTC,CAWRAPGVETQYF
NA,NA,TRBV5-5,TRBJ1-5,TGTGCCAGCAGCCTCGGTCCTCCTTTAAATCAGCCCCAGCATTTT,CASSLGPPLNQPQHF
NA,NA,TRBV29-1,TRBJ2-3,TGCAGCGTAAGCAGGGGTAGCACAGATACGCAGTATTTT,CSVSRGSTDTQYF
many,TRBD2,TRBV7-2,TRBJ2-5,TGTGCCAGCAGCTCACTTAGCGGGGGAGCACCGGAGACCCAGTACTTC,CASSSLSGGAPETQYF
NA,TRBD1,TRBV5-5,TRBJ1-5,TGTGCCAGCAGCTTGAGGTGGGACAGGGCAATGCCCCAGCATTTT,CASSLRWDRAMPQHF
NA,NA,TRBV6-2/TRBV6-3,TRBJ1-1,TGTGCCAGCAGTTACGAAGGACTGGGGTCTGAAGCTTTCTTT,CASSYEGLGSEAFF
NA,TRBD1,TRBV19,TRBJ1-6,TGTGCCAGTACCCCTGCGGCAGGGGGAGGTTCACCCCTCCACTTT,CASTPAAGGGSPLHF
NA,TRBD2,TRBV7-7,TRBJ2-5,TGTGCCAGCAGCTTGGCAGCGGGGGGGCCGCAAGAGACCCAGTACTTC,CASSLAAGGPQETQYF
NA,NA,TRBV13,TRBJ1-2,TGTGCCAGCAGCCCCGGACTCGCCTATGGCTACACCTTC,CASSPGLAYGYTF
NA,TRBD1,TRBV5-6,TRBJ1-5,TGTGCCAGCACCCTGGGACAGACATATCAGCCCCAGCATTTT,CASTLGQTYQPQHF
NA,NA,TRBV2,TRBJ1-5,TGTGCCAGCAGTCGCCGGGACACGGTGACCCTCGTCAGGCCCCAGCATTTT,CASSRRDTVTLVRPQHF
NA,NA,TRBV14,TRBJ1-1,TGTGCCAGCAGCTACATTATGAACACTGAAGCTTTCTTT,CASSYIMNTEAFF
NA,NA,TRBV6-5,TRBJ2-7,TGTGCCAGCGCTACACCCGAGGGCGTCTCCTACGAGCAGTACTTC,CASATPEGVSYEQYF
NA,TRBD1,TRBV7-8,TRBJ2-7,TGTGCCAGCAGCTTAGCCCGACAGGGCTCGAACTACGAGCAGTACTTC,CASSLARQGSNYEQYF
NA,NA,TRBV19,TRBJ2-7,TGTGCCAGTAGTCCTAGAGGTACCCCTTCCTACGAGCAGTACTTC,CASSPRGTPSYEQYF
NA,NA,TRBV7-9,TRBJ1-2,TGTGCCAGCAGCCCAGGGGAGGGCGGCTACACCTTC,CASSPGEGGYTF
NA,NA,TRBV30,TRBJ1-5,TGTGCCTGGAGCGGTCGGGGTAGTAATCAGCCCCAGCATTTT,CAWSGRGSNQPQHF
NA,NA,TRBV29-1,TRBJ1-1,TGCAGCGTGGTCGTAGGGACACTATACACTGAAGCTTTCTTT,CSVVVGTLYTEAFF
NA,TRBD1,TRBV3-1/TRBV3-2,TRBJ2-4,TGTGCCAGCAGCCAAGACAGGGGGACAGGGGGCGGTCTCCAGTACTTC,CASSQDRGTGGGLQYF
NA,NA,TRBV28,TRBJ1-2,TGTGCCAGCAGTCTCCGGGAGGAAGGCTACACCTTC,CASSLREEGYTF
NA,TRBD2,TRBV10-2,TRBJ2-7,TGCGCCAGCAGAAGAGGTAGCGGGGGGGCTTCATCCTACGAGCAGTACTTC,CASRRGSGGASSYEQYF
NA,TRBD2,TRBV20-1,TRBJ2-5,TGCAGTGCTAGTGGCGGGGGGCCTGATTGGGAGACCCAGTACTTC,CSASGGGPDWETQYF
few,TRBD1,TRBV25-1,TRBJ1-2,TGTGCCAGCAGTGATCCCCTTCGACAGGGTGGTGGCTACACCTTC,CASSDPLRQGGGYTF
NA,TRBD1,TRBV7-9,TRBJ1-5,TGTGCCAGCAGCTTATACGAGGGACAGCTGTATCAGCCCCAGCATTTT,CASSLYEGQLYQPQHF
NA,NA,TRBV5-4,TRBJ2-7,TGTGCCAGCAGCTTCAGTGCTGCGGACGAGCAGTACTTC,CASSFSAADEQYF
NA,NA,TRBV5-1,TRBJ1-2,TGCGCCAGCAGCCCTCAGGCCGGTAACTATGGCTACACCTTC,CASSPQAGNYGYTF
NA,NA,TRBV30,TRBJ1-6,TGTGCCTGGAGAGAGAGGGTGGATTCACCCCTCCACTTT,CAWRERVDSPLHF
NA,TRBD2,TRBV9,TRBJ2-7,TGTGCCAGCAGCCCCCGCGGGGGGGCCTACGAGCAGTACTTC,CASSPRGGAYEQYF
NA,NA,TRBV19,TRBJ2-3,TGTGCCAGTAGTCTACGCCAGGGCACAGATACGCAGTATTTT,CASSLRQGTDTQYF
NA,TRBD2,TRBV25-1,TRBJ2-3,TGTGCCAGCAGTGATTGGACTAGCGGGGGAACAGATACGCAGTATTTT,CASSDWTSGGTDTQYF
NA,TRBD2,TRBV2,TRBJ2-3,TGTGCCACCTCACCGGGGGGGGTTGGGTTCACAGATACGCAGTATTTT,CATSPGGVGFTDTQYF
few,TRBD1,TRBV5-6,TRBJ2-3,TGTGCCAGCTCCTCTACAGGGGCAGATACGCAGTATTTT,CASSSTGADTQYF
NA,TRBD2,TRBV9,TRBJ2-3,TGTGCCAGCAGCGCGCCACCAGGGACTAGGGAGGATACGCAGTATTTT,CASSAPPGTREDTQYF
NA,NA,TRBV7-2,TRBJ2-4,TGTGCCAGCAGCCGCGCTTCGGGGGCCAAAAACATTCAGTACTTC,CASSRASGAKNIQYF
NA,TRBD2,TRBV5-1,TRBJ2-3,TGCGCCAGCAGCTTGAAGGCTAGCGGGACTAGCACAGATACGCAGTATTTT,CASSLKASGTSTDTQYF
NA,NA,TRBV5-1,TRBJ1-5,TGCGCCAGCAGCTTGGGGGCCAGGGCGCACAATCAGCCCCAGCATTTT,CASSLGARAHNQPQHF
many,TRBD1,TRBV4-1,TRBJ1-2,TGCGCCAGCAGCCAACCGGGACAGATTATTAACTATGGCTACACCTTC,CASSQPGQIINYGYTF
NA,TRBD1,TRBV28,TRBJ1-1,TGTGCCAGCAGTTCCCCAGGGGACAGGGCGAACACTGAAGCTTTCTTT,CASSSPGDRANTEAFF
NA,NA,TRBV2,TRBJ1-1,TGTGCCAGCAGTGAAAGGGGGGCTTTCTTT,CASSERGAFF
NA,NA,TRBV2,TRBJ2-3,TGTGCCACGCACGGAGGACTTACAGATACGCAGTATTTT,CATHGGLTDTQYF
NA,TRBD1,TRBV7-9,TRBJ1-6,TGTGCCAGCAGTATAGACAGGGGTAATTCACCCCTCCACTTT,CASSIDRGNSPLHF
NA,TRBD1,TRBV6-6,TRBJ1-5,TGTGCCAGCAGCGGGGACAGAAGTTATAGCAATCAGCCCCAGCATTTT,CASSGDRSYSNQPQHF